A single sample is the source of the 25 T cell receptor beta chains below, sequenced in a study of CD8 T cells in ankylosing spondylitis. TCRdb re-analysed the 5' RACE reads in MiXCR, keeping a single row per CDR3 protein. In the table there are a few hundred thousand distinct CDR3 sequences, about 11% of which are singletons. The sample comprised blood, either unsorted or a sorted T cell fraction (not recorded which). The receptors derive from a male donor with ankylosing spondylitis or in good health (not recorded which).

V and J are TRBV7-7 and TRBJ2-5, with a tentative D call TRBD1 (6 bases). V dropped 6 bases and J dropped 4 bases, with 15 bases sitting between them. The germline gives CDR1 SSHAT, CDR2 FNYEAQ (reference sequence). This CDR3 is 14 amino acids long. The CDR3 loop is CASSLGARRETQYF. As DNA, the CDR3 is TGTGCCAGCAGTTTGGGGGCGCGTCGAGAGACCCAGTACTTC.

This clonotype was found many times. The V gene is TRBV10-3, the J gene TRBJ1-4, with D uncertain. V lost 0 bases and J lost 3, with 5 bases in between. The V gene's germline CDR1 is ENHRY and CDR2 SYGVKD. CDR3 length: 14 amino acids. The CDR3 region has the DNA TGTGCCATCAGTGAGTCTCGGTCTAATGAAAAACTGTTTTTT. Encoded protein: CAISESRSNEKLFF.

For the CDR3, the DNA is TGTGCCAGCTTCCCCCCCGGCGCTGGAAACACCATATATTTT. The encoded protein is CASFPPGAGNTIYF. This chain links TRBV12-3 or TRBV12-4 with TRBJ1-3; D is undetermined. The CDR3 is 14 amino acids. The V gene lost 8 bases and the J gene lost 2 bases, with 13 bases spanning the gap.

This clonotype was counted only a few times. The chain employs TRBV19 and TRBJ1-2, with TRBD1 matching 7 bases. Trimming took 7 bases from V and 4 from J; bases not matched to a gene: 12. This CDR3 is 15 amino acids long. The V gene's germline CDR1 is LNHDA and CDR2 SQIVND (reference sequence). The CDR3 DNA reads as TGTGCCAGTAATCACCCGGGACAGACGATCTATGGCTACACCTTC. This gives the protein CASNHPGQTIYGYTF.

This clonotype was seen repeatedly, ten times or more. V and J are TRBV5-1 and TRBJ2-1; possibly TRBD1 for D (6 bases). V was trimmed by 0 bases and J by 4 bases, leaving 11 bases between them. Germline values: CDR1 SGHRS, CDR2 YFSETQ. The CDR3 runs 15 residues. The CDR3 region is CASSLVGDNYNEQFF. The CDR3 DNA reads TGCGCCAGCAGCTTGGTTGGGGACAATTACAATGAGCAGTTCTTC.

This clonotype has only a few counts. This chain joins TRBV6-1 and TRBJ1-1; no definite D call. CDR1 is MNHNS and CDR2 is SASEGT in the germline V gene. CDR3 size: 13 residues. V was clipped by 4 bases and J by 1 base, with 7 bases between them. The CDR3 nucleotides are TGTGCCAGCAGTGGGAGCAGGAACACTGAAGCTTTCTTT. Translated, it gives CASSGSRNTEAFF.

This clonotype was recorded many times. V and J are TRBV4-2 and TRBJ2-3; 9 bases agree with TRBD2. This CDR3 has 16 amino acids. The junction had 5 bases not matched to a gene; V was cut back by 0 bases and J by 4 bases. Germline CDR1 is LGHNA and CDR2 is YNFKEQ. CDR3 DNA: TGTGCCAGCAGCCAAGAGCTAGCGGGAAAGGCAGATACGCAGTATTTT. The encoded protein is CASSQELAGKADTQYF.

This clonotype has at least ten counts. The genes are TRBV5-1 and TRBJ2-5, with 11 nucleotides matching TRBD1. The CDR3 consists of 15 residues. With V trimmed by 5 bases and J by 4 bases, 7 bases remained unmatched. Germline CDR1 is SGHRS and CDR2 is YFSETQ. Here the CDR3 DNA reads TGCGCCAGCAGGGACAGGGGGCAAGGAGGAGAGACCCAGTACTTC. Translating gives CASRDRGQGGETQYF.

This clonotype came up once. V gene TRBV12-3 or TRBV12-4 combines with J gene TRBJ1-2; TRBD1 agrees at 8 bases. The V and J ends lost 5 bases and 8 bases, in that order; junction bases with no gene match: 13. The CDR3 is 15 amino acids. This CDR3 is CASSPRTGGLKGYTF. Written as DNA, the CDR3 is TGTGCCAGCAGTCCCCGAACAGGGGGACTAAAGGGCTACACCTTC.

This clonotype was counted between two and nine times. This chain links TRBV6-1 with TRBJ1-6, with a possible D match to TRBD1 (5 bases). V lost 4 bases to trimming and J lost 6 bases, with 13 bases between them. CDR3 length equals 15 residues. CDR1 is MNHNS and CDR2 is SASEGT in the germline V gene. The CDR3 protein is CASSAGTEPNSPLHF. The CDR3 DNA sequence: TGTGCCAGCAGTGCCGGGACGGAACCTAATTCACCCCTCCACTTT.

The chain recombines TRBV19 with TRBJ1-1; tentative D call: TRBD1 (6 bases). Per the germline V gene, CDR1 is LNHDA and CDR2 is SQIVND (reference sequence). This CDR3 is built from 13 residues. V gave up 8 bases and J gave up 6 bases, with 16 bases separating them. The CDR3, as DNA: TGTGCCAGTCATACAGGGATGAGTTCTGAAGCTTTCTTT. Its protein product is CASHTGMSSEAFF.

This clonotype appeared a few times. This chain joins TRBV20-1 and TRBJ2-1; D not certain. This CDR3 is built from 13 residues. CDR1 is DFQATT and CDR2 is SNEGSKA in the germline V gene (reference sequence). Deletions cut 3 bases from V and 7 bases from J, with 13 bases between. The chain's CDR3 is CSASRPTSNEQFF. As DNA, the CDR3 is TGCAGTGCTAGCCGACCCACCTCTAATGAGCAGTTCTTC.

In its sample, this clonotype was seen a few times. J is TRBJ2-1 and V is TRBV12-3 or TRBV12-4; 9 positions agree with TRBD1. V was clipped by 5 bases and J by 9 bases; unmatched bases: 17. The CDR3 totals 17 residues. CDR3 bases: TGTGCCAGCAGTACCTCAATTAACGGACAGGGGAACCGTGAGCAGTTCTTC. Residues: CASSTSINGQGNREQFF.

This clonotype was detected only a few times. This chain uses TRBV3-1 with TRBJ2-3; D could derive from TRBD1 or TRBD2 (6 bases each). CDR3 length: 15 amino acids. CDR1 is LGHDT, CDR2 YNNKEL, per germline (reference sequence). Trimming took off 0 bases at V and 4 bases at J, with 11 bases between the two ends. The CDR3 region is CASSQEGGPADTQYF. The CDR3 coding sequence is TGTGCCAGCAGCCAAGAGGGGGGCCCGGCAGATACGCAGTATTTT.

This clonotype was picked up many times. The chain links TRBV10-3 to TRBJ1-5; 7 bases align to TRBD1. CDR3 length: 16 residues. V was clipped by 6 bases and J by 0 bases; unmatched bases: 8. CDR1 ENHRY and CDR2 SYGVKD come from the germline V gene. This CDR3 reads CAISDRDLNSNQPQHF. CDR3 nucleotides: TGTGCCATCAGCGACAGGGATCTGAATAGCAATCAGCCCCAGCATTTT.

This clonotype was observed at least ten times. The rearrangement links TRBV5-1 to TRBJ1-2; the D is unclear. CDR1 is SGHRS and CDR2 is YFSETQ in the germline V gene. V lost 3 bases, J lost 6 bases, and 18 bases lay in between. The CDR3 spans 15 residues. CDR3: CASSSDTPDSNGYTF. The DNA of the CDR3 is TGCGCCAGCAGCTCCGATACTCCGGATTCCAATGGCTACACCTTC.

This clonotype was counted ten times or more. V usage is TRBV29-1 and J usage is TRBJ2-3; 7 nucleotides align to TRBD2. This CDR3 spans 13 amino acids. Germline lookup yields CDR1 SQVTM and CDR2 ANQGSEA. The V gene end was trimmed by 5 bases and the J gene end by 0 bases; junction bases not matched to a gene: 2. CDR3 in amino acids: CSVRGGSTDTQYF. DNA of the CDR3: TGCAGCGTTCGCGGGGGAAGCACAGATACGCAGTATTTT.

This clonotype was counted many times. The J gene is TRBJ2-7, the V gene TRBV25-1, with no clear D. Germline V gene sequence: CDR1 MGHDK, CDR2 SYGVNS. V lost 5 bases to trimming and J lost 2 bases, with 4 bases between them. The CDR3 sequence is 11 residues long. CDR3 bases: TGTGCCAGCAGTCCCGCCTACGAGCAGTACTTC. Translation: CASSPAYEQYF.

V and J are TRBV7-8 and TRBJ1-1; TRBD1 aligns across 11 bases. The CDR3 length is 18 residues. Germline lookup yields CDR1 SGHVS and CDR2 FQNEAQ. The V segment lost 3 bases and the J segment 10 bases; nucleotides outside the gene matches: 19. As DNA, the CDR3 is TGTGCCAGCAGCTTCAGGACAGGGGGCTTTCTGGAACCAACTCGAGCTTTCTTT. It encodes CASSFRTGGFLEPTRAFF.

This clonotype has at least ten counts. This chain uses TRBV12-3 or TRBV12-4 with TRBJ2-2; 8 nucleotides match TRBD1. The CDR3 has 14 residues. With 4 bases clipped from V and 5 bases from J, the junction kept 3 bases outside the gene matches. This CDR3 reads CASSSRTGTGELFF. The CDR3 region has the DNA TGTGCCAGCAGTTCCAGGACAGGGACCGGGGAGCTGTTTTTT.

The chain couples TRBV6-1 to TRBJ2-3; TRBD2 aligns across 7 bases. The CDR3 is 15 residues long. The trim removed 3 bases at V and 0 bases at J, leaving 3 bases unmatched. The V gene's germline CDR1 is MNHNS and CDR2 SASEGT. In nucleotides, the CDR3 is TGTGCCAGCAGTGACGAGCGGGGTAGCACAGATACGCAGTATTTT. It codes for CASSDERGSTDTQYF.

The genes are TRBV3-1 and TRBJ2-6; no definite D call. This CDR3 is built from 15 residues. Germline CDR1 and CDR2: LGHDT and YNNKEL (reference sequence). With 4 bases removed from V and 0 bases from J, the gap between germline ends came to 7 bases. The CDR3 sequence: CASSLRISGANVLTF. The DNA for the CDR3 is TGTGCCAGCAGCCTCCGGATCTCTGGGGCCAACGTCCTGACTTTC.

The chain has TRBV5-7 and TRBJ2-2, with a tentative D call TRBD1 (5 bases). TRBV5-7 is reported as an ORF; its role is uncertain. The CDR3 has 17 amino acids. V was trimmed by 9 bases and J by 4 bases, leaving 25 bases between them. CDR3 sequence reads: CAMSAALDRVGTGELFF. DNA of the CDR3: TGTGCCATGAGCGCCGCCCTAGACAGAGTCGGCACCGGGGAGCTGTTTTTT.

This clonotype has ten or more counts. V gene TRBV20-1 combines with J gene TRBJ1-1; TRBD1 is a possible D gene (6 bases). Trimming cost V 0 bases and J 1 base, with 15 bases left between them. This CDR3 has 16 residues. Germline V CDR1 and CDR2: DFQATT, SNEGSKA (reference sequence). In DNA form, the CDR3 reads TGCAGTGCTAGAGATCTTGACAGGCAGTCGAACACTGAAGCTTTCTTT. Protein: CSARDLDRQSNTEAFF.

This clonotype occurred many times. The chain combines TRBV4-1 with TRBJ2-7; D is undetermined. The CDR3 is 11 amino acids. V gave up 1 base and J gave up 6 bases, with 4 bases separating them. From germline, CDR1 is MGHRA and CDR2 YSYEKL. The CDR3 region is CASSQGPEQYF. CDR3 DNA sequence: TGCGCCAGCAGCCAAGGGCCCGAGCAGTACTTC.